What follows are 19 T cell receptor beta chains derived from one specimen sequenced in a study of blood T cells in healthy people across ages. The use of a sample-barcoded 5' primer and a J-beta primer mix characterized a second PCR of about 7 to 12 cycles. TCRdb reprocessed the 5' RACE reads with MiXCR, giving one entry per CDR3 protein. The sample includes fewer than 950,000 distinct CDR3 sequences, roughly 40% of them seen just once. The specimen sequenced was blood. All receptors derive from a man in his late teens or twenties in good health.

This clonotype was detected a few times. This chain links TRBV5-1 with TRBJ1-5; no clear D gene. Germline lookup yields CDR1 SGHRS and CDR2 YFSETQ. The V end was cut by 3 bases, the J end by 6 bases, with 10 bases between. The CDR3 covers 13 residues. The CDR3 protein is CASSYNAAQPQHF. In DNA, the CDR3 is TGCGCCAGCAGCTATAACGCGGCTCAGCCCCAGCATTTT.

The CDR3 protein is CASSPVAGGTGELFF. CDR3 nucleotides: TGTGCCAGCTCCCCCGTAGCGGGAGGGACCGGGGAGCTGTTTTTT. V and J are TRBV6-5 and TRBJ2-2; 11 nucleotides match TRBD2. The germline V gene has CDR1 MNHEY and CDR2 SVGAGI. The CDR3 runs to 15 residues. V was clipped by 8 bases and J by 5 bases; unmatched bases: 7.

This sequence joins TRBV4-3 and TRBJ2-1; D is ambiguous. The J call is uncertain, as TRBJ2-7 better fits the DNA end. The CDR3 extends over 14 amino acids. Germline V gives CDR1 LGHNA, CDR2 YSLEER. CDR3 bases: TGCGCCAGCAGCCAAGAATTCGAATACAATGAGCAGTACTTC. Amino acid sequence: CASSQEFEYNEQYF.

The chain carries TRBV29-1 and TRBJ2-3; D is unclear. The V end lost 4 bases, the J end lost 7 bases, and 9 bases lay between the germline ends. The V gene's germline CDR1 is SQVTM and CDR2 ANQGSEA. There are 11 residues in the CDR3. The CDR3 region has the DNA TGCAGCGTTGGGGCCGGCCATACGCAGTATTTT. Its translation is CSVGAGHTQYF.

This chain connects TRBV12-3 or TRBV12-4 to TRBJ2-1; TRBD1 matches at 8 bases. V gave up 4 bases and J gave up 0 bases; unmatched junction bases: 8. The CDR3 spans 17 residues. CDR3 sequence (DNA): TGTGCCAGCAGTTCGACGACAGGGGCGATCTCCTACAATGAGCAGTTCTTC. Translated, it gives CASSSTTGAISYNEQFF.

This clonotype was seen more than once but under ten times. V usage is TRBV11-3 and J usage is TRBJ2-2; 10 positions agree with TRBD2. CDR1 and CDR2 (germline): SGHNT, YENEEA. The CDR3 loop spans 21 amino acids. The V segment lost 3 bases and the J segment 3 bases; nucleotides outside the gene matches: 19. The CDR3 spells CASSLEGGPFTSGDHTGELFF. The DNA for the CDR3 is TGTGCCAGCAGCTTGGAAGGGGGCCCTTTTACTAGCGGGGACCACACCGGGGAGCTGTTTTTT.

The V gene is TRBV12-3 or TRBV12-4, the J gene TRBJ1-1; the D is unclear. V gave up 6 bases and J gave up 7 bases, with 15 bases separating them. The length of the CDR3 is 13 residues. The CDR3 region has the DNA TGTGCCAGCAGCCCCGAGTGGTCGGATGAAGCTTTCTTT. The encoded protein is CASSPEWSDEAFF.

The gene calls are TRBV12-3 or TRBV12-4 and TRBJ1-1; a possible D gene is TRBD1 (6 bases). V dropped 8 bases and J dropped 2 bases, with 15 bases sitting between them. This CDR3 has 14 residues. CDR3: CASAQGGGNTEAFF. The CDR3 DNA reads TGTGCCAGCGCTCAGGGAGGGGGAAACACTGAAGCTTTCTTT.

The chain joins TRBV12-5 to TRBJ2-1; D remains ambiguous. CDR1 LGHNT and CDR2 FRNRAP come from the germline V gene. This CDR3 contains 13 residues. V shed 6 bases and J shed 2 bases, with 8 bases lying between them. The CDR3 region is CASGPPAYNEQFF. The CDR3 DNA sequence: TGTGCTAGTGGCCCTCCCGCCTACAATGAGCAGTTCTTC.

This clonotype was found a few times. J is TRBJ2-7 and V is TRBV25-1; 7 bases line up with TRBD1. J was trimmed by 2 bases and V by 8 bases; bases with no gene match: 9. Germline CDR1 MGHDK, CDR2 SYGVNS. The CDR3 has 14 amino acids. CDR3 amino acids: CASAGSGTAYEQYF. CDR3 DNA: TGTGCCAGCGCCGGATCCGGGACAGCCTACGAGCAGTACTTC.

This clonotype was counted many times. Here the CDR3 reads CASSLAPSSYEQYF. CDR3 sequence (DNA): TGTGCCAGCAGCTTAGCCCCCTCATCCTACGAGCAGTACTTC. This chain links TRBV11-2 with TRBJ2-7; D not certain. There are 14 residues in the CDR3. Trimming cost V 1 base and J 1 base, with 8 bases left between them. From germline, CDR1 is SGHAT and CDR2 FQNNGV. The full variable domain, rest sourced from reference TRBV11-2 and TRBJ2-7, is EAGVAQSPRYKIIEKRQSVAFWCNPISGHATLYWYQQILGQGPKLLIQFQNNGVVDDSQLPKDRFSAERLKGVDSTLKIQPAKLEDSAVYLCASSLAPSSYEQYFGPGTRLTVT.

In its sample, this clonotype was seen many times. CDR3: CSAYTGGSYEQYF. Here the CDR3 DNA reads TGCAGTGCTTATACAGGGGGCAGCTACGAGCAGTACTTC. The chain links TRBV20-1 to TRBJ2-7, with TRBD1 matching 9 bases. Germline CDR1 is DFQATT and CDR2 is SNEGSKA (reference sequence). The CDR3 is made up of 13 amino acids. V lost 5 bases, J lost 3 bases, and 5 bases stayed unmatched.

The gene calls are TRBV6-5 and TRBJ2-4; no firm D call. Trimming shortened V by 2 bases and J by 0 bases, and 11 bases separated the two germline ends. This CDR3 is 16 amino acids long. Per the germline V gene, CDR1 is MNHEY and CDR2 is SVGAGI. Here the CDR3 DNA reads TGTGCCAGCAGTTACGGAGCACGCGGAGCCAAAAACATTCAGTACTTC. Translating gives CASSYGARGAKNIQYF.

This clonotype was observed once. This chain uses TRBV7-9 with TRBJ2-1; D might be TRBD1 or TRBD2, each matching 5 bases. CDR1 and CDR2 (germline): SEHNR, FQNEAQ (reference sequence). V shed 5 bases and J shed 7 bases, with 15 bases lying between them. This CDR3 has 14 amino acids. Here the CDR3 reads CASSMSGAANEQFF. The CDR3, as DNA: TGTGCCAGCAGCATGTCCGGGGCGGCGAATGAGCAGTTCTTC.

CDR3 nucleotides: TGTGCCAGCACCATACAGACTACAGGGCAGCCCCAGCATTTT. Translating gives CASTIQTTGQPQHF. The chain links TRBV12-3 or TRBV12-4 to TRBJ1-5; D possibly corresponds to TRBD1 (6 bases). V lost 7 bases, J lost 7 bases, and 17 bases lay in between. This CDR3 is built from 14 residues.

The CDR3 region is CASSWSGTDSEQYF. CDR3 bases: TGTGCCAGCAGTTGGTCCGGGACGGACAGCGAGCAGTACTTC. The J gene is TRBJ2-4, the V gene TRBV6-5; possible D gene TRBD1, 6 bases. The J call is uncertain, as TRBJ2-7 better fits the DNA end. The CDR3 runs to 14 residues. Germline V CDR1 and CDR2: MNHEY, SVGAGI.

This clonotype was detected many times. This rearrangement joins TRBV4-3 to TRBJ2-6, with D unclear. The germline V gene has CDR1 LGHNA and CDR2 YSLEER. The V and J ends lost 1 base and 0 bases respectively, with 7 bases between them. The CDR3 loop spans 16 amino acids. CDR3 DNA: TGCGCCAGCAGCCAAGCTCCGCTCTCTGGGGCCAACGTCCTGACTTTC. It specifies CASSQAPLSGANVLTF.

The V call is TRBV7-9, the J call TRBJ2-7, with D possibly called TRBD1 or TRBD2 (6 bases each). The CDR3 runs to 13 residues. The V gene lost 8 bases and the J gene lost 5 bases, with 16 bases spanning the gap. Germline assignment: CDR1 SEHNR and CDR2 FQNEAQ (reference sequence). The DNA of the CDR3 is TGTGCCAGCGGTCCGGGGGCGCGTGACGAGCAGTACTTC. Its protein is CASGPGARDEQYF.

This clonotype was counted between two and nine times. The chain couples TRBV14 to TRBJ2-4; D is undetermined. Looked up from germline, CDR1 is SGHDN and CDR2 is FVKESK. Trimming removed 4 bases at V and 2 bases at J, with 18 bases between. The CDR3 has 17 residues. The CDR3 sequence is CASSPLGVGLSKNIQYF. CDR3 DNA: TGTGCCAGCAGCCCCCTCGGCGTTGGGTTATCCAAAAACATTCAGTACTTC.